Listed below are T cell receptor beta chains from one sample, sequenced in a study of T cells in Graves' hyperthyroidism and ophthalmopathy. TCRdb ran MiXCR on the multiplex PCR reads and lists one entry per CDR3 protein. The data hold 600,000 to 800,000 distinct CDR3 sequences, with roughly 32% observed a single time. Sequenced: blood. The receptors come from a woman in her thirties or forties with Graves' hyperthyroidism. Each CDR3 is given with its conserved first and last residue. The D gene is left open where the match is weak. Clone size is given for some rows only: seen once, a few or many times, or a class if the clone is expanded.

d_call	v_call	clone_size	j_call	cdr3_nt	cdr3_aa
NA	TRBV20-1	NA	TRBJ1-4	TGCAGTGCTAGAGATGCCGCAACTAATGAAAAACTGTTTTTT	CSARDAATNEKLFF
NA	TRBV29-1	few	TRBJ2-7	TGCAGCGTTGATGCTAAGGCAACCGGGGAGCTGTACTTC	CSVDAKATGELYF
NA	TRBV29-1	NA	TRBJ2-7	TGCAGCGCCGCCAGCAGTGCCCAGGGTTACGAGCAGTACTTC	CSAASSAQGYEQYF
NA	TRBV12-3/TRBV12-4	few	TRBJ2-7	TGTGCCAGCACTTTCGGATACGGCTCCTACGAGCAGTACTTC	CASTFGYGSYEQYF
NA	TRBV4-3	few	TRBJ1-2	TGCGCCAGCAGCCAAGATCATTCCCGACGCCAGGGGTTCGGTGGCTACACCTTC	CASSQDHSRRQGFGGYTF
NA	TRBV20-1	NA	TRBJ1-1	TGCAGTGCTAGAGTCGGCATCACTGAAGCTTTCTTT	CSARVGITEAFF
NA	TRBV11-2	NA	TRBJ2-5	TGTGCCAGCAGCTGGACTGCTCCGCAAGAGACCCAGTACTTC	CASSWTAPQETQYF
NA	TRBV4-1	few	TRBJ1-2	TGCGCCAGCAGCCAAGAGGAAAAGGGCCCTTATGGCTACACCTTC	CASSQEEKGPYGYTF
NA	TRBV10-3	many	TRBJ1-1	TGTGCCATCAGAAAAACAGGGATTCGGTATCGCACTGAAGCTTTCTTT	CAIRKTGIRYRTEAFF
TRBD1	TRBV11-2	many	TRBJ1-5	TGTGCCAGCAGCCGAGGAACAGGGGGGAGGAATCAGCCCCAGCATTTT	CASSRGTGGRNQPQHF
NA	TRBV7-2	many	TRBJ1-1	TGTGCCAGCAGCTCCCCAACCCACACTGAAGCTTTCTTT	CASSSPTHTEAFF
TRBD1	TRBV12-3/TRBV12-4	many	TRBJ1-2	TGTGCCAGCAGTTCGCCTGGACAGGACTATGGCTACACCTTC	CASSSPGQDYGYTF
NA	TRBV7-2	NA	TRBJ2-2	TGTGCCAGCAGCCAACTGAGGGGTTTTACCGGGGAGCTGTTTTTT	CASSQLRGFTGELFF
NA	TRBV19	few	TRBJ1-6	TGTGCCAGTAGCACCTCGACAGGCCCCCTTGGTTCACCCCTCCACTTT	CASSTSTGPLGSPLHF
NA	TRBV11-1	NA	TRBJ2-7	TGTGCCAGCAGCCCTTACCGATCCTACGAGCAGTACTTC	CASSPYRSYEQYF
TRBD1	TRBV20-1	few	TRBJ1-6	TGCAGTGCTAGAGATCTAGACAGGGGTCCTTTCTCCCTCCACTTT	CSARDLDRGPFSLHF
NA	TRBV15	once	TRBJ2-5	TGTGCCACCAGCAGAGAGGACGTGCAAGAGACCCAGTACTTC	CATSREDVQETQYF
NA	TRBV7-9	once	TRBJ2-1	TGTGCCAGCAGCCAATTCGGGGCTAGCTCCTACAATGAGCAGTTCTTC	CASSQFGASSYNEQFF
NA	TRBV7-2	few	TRBJ1-1	TGTGCCAGCAGCTCAGGAACAGGCCTCATGAACACTGAAGCTTTCTTT	CASSSGTGLMNTEAFF
NA	TRBV14	NA	TRBJ1-1	TGTGCCAGCAGCCAAGTACCGGATTCGGCTGAAGCTTTCTTT	CASSQVPDSAEAFF
NA	TRBV12-3/TRBV12-4	few	TRBJ1-1	TGTGCCAGCAGAAAAGACAGTGAAGCTTTCTTT	CASRKDSEAFF
NA	TRBV19	many	TRBJ2-7	TGTGCCAGTAGTGGCTACAGGGACGAGCAGTACTTC	CASSGYRDEQYF
NA	TRBV7-9	few	TRBJ1-1	TGTGCCAGCAGCCAGGGAGGGAAGACTGAAGCTTTCTTT	CASSQGGKTEAFF
NA	TRBV5-1	many	TRBJ1-1	TGCGCCAGCAGCTTGGAAAGCAGGAACACTGAAGCTTTCTTT	CASSLESRNTEAFF
NA	TRBV10-3	NA	TRBJ2-3	TGTGCCATCCGGGGTAGGGAGCAGGGAGATACGCAGTATTTT	CAIRGREQGDTQYF
TRBD2	TRBV20-1	NA	TRBJ2-1	TGCAGTGCCAGAGGACTAGCGGGAGGTCTAAGGCAGTTCTTC	CSARGLAGGLRQFF
NA	TRBV6-5	few	TRBJ1-1	TGTGCCAGCGGGCAAAGGGGGAAAGCTTTCTTT	CASGQRGKAFF
NA	TRBV6-8	NA	TRBJ1-3	TGTGCCAGCAGTTCCGTTCCAGGGAGGTCTGGAAACACCATATATTTT	CASSSVPGRSGNTIYF
TRBD1	TRBV12-5	NA	TRBJ1-6	TGTGCTAGTGGTTTGACCAGGGGGGATAATTCACCCCTCCACTTT	CASGLTRGDNSPLHF
TRBD1	TRBV6-5	few	TRBJ1-1	TGTGCCAGCAGCTTGGACAGGGGAAGTACCGCGAACACTGAAGCTTTCTTT	CASSLDRGSTANTEAFF
TRBD1	TRBV20-1	many	TRBJ1-1	TGCAGTTTACCAGGGGGGAGCTTGAACACTGAAGCTTTCTTT	CSLPGGSLNTEAFF
NA	TRBV7-2	few	TRBJ1-1	TGCGCCAGCAGCCAAGAACTGGGGGGAGCTTTCTTT	CASSQELGGAFF
NA	TRBV24-1	NA	TRBJ1-4	TGTGCCACCAGCAGCCGGGGAGCCGAAAAACTGTTTTTT	CATSSRGAEKLFF
NA	TRBV2	many	TRBJ1-5	TGTGCCAGCAGTGATATGGTACCCAATCAGCCCCAGCATTTT	CASSDMVPNQPQHF
NA	TRBV9	NA	TRBJ1-1	TGTGCCAGCAGCGTTGGGGGCCTTTCGACCGTTATCGGGGAAGCTTTCTTT	CASSVGGLSTVIGEAFF
NA	TRBV7-9	many	TRBJ1-1	TGTGCCAGCAGCTTAGGAGGGGATATGAACACTGAAGCTTTCTTT	CASSLGGDMNTEAFF
NA	TRBV7-9	few	TRBJ2-2	TGTGCCAGCAGCTTATCTCCGGGACACAACACCGGGGAGCTGTTTTTT	CASSLSPGHNTGELFF
NA	TRBV7-9	few	TRBJ1-2	TGTGCCAGCAGCCACGGGAGGGACTATGGCTACACCTTC	CASSHGRDYGYTF
TRBD1	TRBV5-1	few	TRBJ2-7	TGCGCCAGCAGCTTGGCGGGACAGGGAATTTACGAGCAGTACTTC	CASSLAGQGIYEQYF
NA	TRBV7-9	few	TRBJ1-1	TGTGCCAGCAGCTTAGCTTTGGGAGCGAACACTGAAGCTTTCTTT	CASSLALGANTEAFF
NA	TRBV7-9	many	TRBJ1-1	TGTGCCAGCAGCTTACTACGAGTGAACACTGAAGCTTTCTTT	CASSLLRVNTEAFF
NA	TRBV7-9	few	TRBJ2-7	TGTGCCAGCAGCTGCAGGACAGCCTCCTACGAGCAGTACTTC	CASSCRTASYEQYF
TRBD2	TRBV2	NA	TRBJ2-2	TGTGCCAGCCTAGCGGGAGGTGGAACCGGGGAGCTGTTTTTT	CASLAGGGTGELFF
TRBD1	TRBV7-8	many	TRBJ1-2	TGTGCCAGCAGCTCCCGTCCCGGGACAGGGGAAGGCTACACCTTC	CASSSRPGTGEGYTF
NA	TRBV5-1	NA	TRBJ2-3	TGCGCCAGCAGCTCCAGGGGAGCTAGCACAGATACGCAGTATTTT	CASSSRGASTDTQYF
NA	TRBV5-1	few	TRBJ2-2	TGCGCCAGCAGCTTAACAGGGGAGGCCGGGGAGCTGTTTTTT	CASSLTGEAGELFF
NA	TRBV7-9	NA	TRBJ1-1	TGTGCCAGCAGCCGAGCCGGGGTATCCCCTGAAGCTTTCTTT	CASSRAGVSPEAFF
NA	TRBV6-5	few	TRBJ1-5	TGTGCCAGCAGCCGATCACCACAGGGCGGCAATCAGCCCCAGCATTTT	CASSRSPQGGNQPQHF
NA	TRBV24-1	few	TRBJ1-5	TGTGCCACCAGGTCTGGCCTCAATCAGCCCCAGCATTTT	CATRSGLNQPQHF